Below are 17 T cell receptor beta chains sequenced from a single sample in a study of patients and donors after allogeneic stem cell transplantation. TCRdb redid the calling of the RT-PCR reads with MiXCR, one entry per CDR3 protein. Of roughly 880,000 distinct CDR3 sequences in the sample, 18% were seen once. Source material: blood, either unsorted or a sorted T cell fraction (not recorded which). These receptors all stem from a human donor who was either an allogeneic HSCT recipient or a stem cell or donor lymphocyte infusion donor (not recorded which). It is not recorded whose cells these are; they may come from a transplant donor.

The chain is built from TRBV6-1 and TRBJ1-4, with D possibly matching TRBD1 (6 bases). CDR1 and CDR2 from the germline V gene are MNHNS and SASEGT. The CDR3 sequence is 14 residues long. V lost 8 bases and J 4 bases, leaving 14 bases between the germline ends. The CDR3 region is CASRAGDFNEKLFF. CDR3 DNA: TGTGCCAGCCGTGCAGGGGACTTTAATGAAAAACTGTTTTTT.

This rearrangement joins TRBV7-2 to TRBJ1-4, with D unresolved. V lost 5 bases, J lost 0 bases, and 10 bases lay in between. Germline-derived CDR1 and CDR2 are SGHTA and FQGNSA. The CDR3 extends over 15 amino acids. The CDR3 sequence is CASSPNPATNEKLFF. The CDR3 DNA reads TGTGCCAGCAGCCCGAACCCTGCAACTAATGAAAAACTGTTTTTT. Combining the CDR3 with reference TRBV7-2 and TRBJ1-4 gives the whole variable domain GAGVSQSPSNKVTEKGKDVELRCDPISGHTALYWYRQSLGQGLEFLIYFQGNSAPDKSGLPSDRFSAERTGGSVSTLTIQRTQQEDSAVYLCASSPNPATNEKLFFGSGTQLSVL.

This chain links TRBV12-3 or TRBV12-4 with TRBJ2-7; 12 bases are shared with TRBD2. This CDR3 is built from 14 residues. J lost 6 bases, V lost 6 bases, and 6 bases had no gene match. This CDR3 is CASRASGGAREQYF. The CDR3 DNA reads TGTGCCAGCAGGGCTAGCGGGGGGGCCCGCGAGCAGTACTTC.

Many counts were recorded for this clonotype. This rearrangement joins TRBV10-3 to TRBJ1-3; D unclear. The CDR3 consists of 14 residues. The germline V gene encodes CDR1 ENHRY and CDR2 SYGVKD. The V end was cut by 2 bases, the J end by 5 bases, with 10 bases between. CDR3 in DNA: TGTGCCATCAGTGAGACCCCTCCGCGAAACACCATATATTTT. It codes for CAISETPPRNTIYF.

The gene calls are TRBV6-1 and TRBJ1-5; 10 nucleotides agree with TRBD1. Losses at the gene ends were 6 bases for V and 6 bases for J; bases not matched to a gene: 5. Germline V lookup: CDR1 MNHNS, CDR2 SASEGT. The CDR3 has 14 residues. The CDR3 sequence is CASSRQGAIQPQHF. The CDR3 coding sequence is TGTGCCAGCAGCAGACAGGGGGCCATTCAGCCCCAGCATTTT.

The chain employs TRBV5-1 and TRBJ1-4, with D perhaps matching TRBD1 (6 bases). V lost 5 bases and J lost 2, with 16 bases in between. There are 16 residues in the CDR3. CDR1 and CDR2 from the germline V gene are SGHRS and YFSETQ. Written as DNA, the CDR3 is TGCGCCAGCAGTCTCCCCAACGGGGGCACTAATGAAAAACTGTTTTTT. As protein: CASSLPNGGTNEKLFF.

Only a few counts were recorded for this clonotype. The chain couples TRBV20-1 to TRBJ2-3, with TRBD2 matching 9 bases. CDR3 size: 15 residues. Per germline, CDR1 DFQATT and CDR2 SNEGSKA (reference sequence). V dropped 6 bases and J dropped 0; count of bases not matched to a gene: 7. CDR3 DNA sequence: TGCAGTGCATCTGGTCTAGCGGGGAGCACAGATACGCAGTATTTT. This codes for CSASGLAGSTDTQYF.

The chain employs TRBV7-6 and TRBJ2-7; 9 positions match TRBD1. The ends lost 1 base at V and 3 bases at J; junction bases unmatched: 4. Germline CDR1 SGHVS, CDR2 FNYEAQ. The CDR3 length is 15 residues. The CDR3 spells CASSLGMGQGYEQYF. As DNA, the CDR3 is TGTGCCAGCAGCTTAGGAATGGGACAGGGCTACGAGCAGTACTTC.

About this clonotype itself: The junction departs from germline at one end; a sequencing error may be responsible. The chain recombines TRBV12-3 or TRBV12-4 with TRBJ2-3; D not resolved. CDR3 length: 12 amino acids. The CDR3 loop reads CAGSLGAVAQYF. In DNA form, the CDR3 reads TGTGCCGGCAGTTTAGGAGCAGTTGCGCAGTATTTT.

In this sample, this clonotype turned up a few times. The V gene is TRBV6-1, the J gene TRBJ1-6; D uncertain. The CDR3 is 16 residues long. Between the trimmed V and J ends, which lost 5 bases and 4 bases, there was a span of 15 bases. Germline V CDR1 and CDR2: MNHNS, SASEGT. CDR3 sequence: CASSLQLDGYNSPLHF. CDR3 sequence (DNA): TGTGCCAGCAGTCTACAGTTGGACGGATATAATTCACCCCTCCACTTT.

The chain combines TRBV6-1 with TRBJ2-5, with TRBD1 matching 10 bases. This CDR3 region has 13 residues. The V gene end was trimmed by 10 bases and the J gene end by 7 bases; junction bases not matched to a gene: 9. CDR1 and CDR2 (germline): MNHNS, SASEGT. DNA of the CDR3: TGTGCCACTCTCGACAGGGGGCTGGGGACCCAGTACTTC. Translating gives CATLDRGLGTQYF.

The rearrangement uses TRBV19 and TRBJ1-6; D is possibly TRBD1 (5 bases). Germline lookup yields CDR1 LNHDA and CDR2 SQIVND (reference sequence). V was shortened by 4 bases and J by 9 bases, with 19 bases between the two germline ends. This CDR3 spans 16 amino acids. The CDR3 bases are TGTGCCAGTAGTAGGAGGACCCCCCGTGGGGGTTCACCCCTCCACTTT. Translating gives CASSRRTPRGGSPLHF.

This clonotype appeared a few times. The chain carries TRBV7-8 and TRBJ2-3, with D uncertain. Germline loops: CDR1 SGHVS, CDR2 FQNEAQ. V was trimmed by 1 base and J by 0 bases, leaving 8 bases between them. The length of the CDR3 is 15 residues. DNA for the CDR3: TGTGCCAGCAGCTTAGAGGCAGAGAGCACAGATACGCAGTATTTT. Translated, it gives CASSLEAESTDTQYF.

This sequence joins TRBV20-1 and TRBJ2-7, with D perhaps matching TRBD2 (6 bases). This CDR3 region has 16 residues. Germline lookup yields CDR1 DFQATT and CDR2 SNEGSKA (reference sequence). V lost 3 bases and J lost 0, with 18 bases in between. CDR3 DNA: TGCAGTGCTAGTCTGGGGCGGGATCGAGGCTCCTACGAGCAGTACTTC. It specifies CSASLGRDRGSYEQYF.

This clonotype showed up just a few times. The rearrangement joins TRBV27 to TRBJ1-2, with D uncertain. Trimming cost V 4 bases and J 8 bases, with 8 bases left between them. The CDR3 runs 11 residues. CDR1 and CDR2 from the germline V gene are MNHEY and SMNVEV (reference sequence). In nucleotides, the CDR3 is TGTGCCAGCAGTTCCGGTATGGGCTACACCTTC. It encodes CASSSGMGYTF.

This clonotype came up many times. V gene TRBV10-3 combines with J gene TRBJ1-2; D unclear. The CDR3 extends over 14 amino acids. CDR1 and CDR2 (germline): ENHRY, SYGVKD. Trimming removed 3 bases from V and 4 bases from J, with 12 bases in between. Here the CDR3 reads CAISDLSQGYGYTF. In nucleotides, the CDR3 is TGTGCCATCAGTGATCTTTCCCAAGGCTATGGCTACACCTTC.

This sequence joins TRBV5-1 and TRBJ1-4; perhaps TRBD1 as D (5 bases). Germline V lookup: CDR1 SGHRS, CDR2 YFSETQ. Trimming took 0 bases from V and 0 from J, leaving 12 bases between them. There are 17 residues in the CDR3. CDR3 in amino acids: CASSLGGGAATNEKLFF. DNA of the CDR3: TGCGCCAGCAGCTTGGGGGGGGGAGCTGCAACTAATGAAAAACTGTTTTTT. The whole variable domain, filled in from reference TRBV5-1 and TRBJ1-4, reads KAGVTQTPRYLIKTRGQQVTLSCSPISGHRSVSWYQQTPGQGLQFLFEYFSETQRNKGNFPGRFSGRQFSNSRSEMNVSTLELGDSALYLCASSLGGGAATNEKLFFGSGTQLSVL.